A single sample gave rise to the 30 T cell receptor beta chains below, sequenced in a study of cytomegalovirus exposure and HLA in healthy donors. PCR was performed using 60 Vbeta and 13 Jbeta primers. Sequencing used immunoSEQ multiplex PCR; TCRdb keeps in-frame clones, though not all of them. The repertoire holds approximately 170,000 clones, with around 80% as singletons. Sequencing was done on a sample of PBMCs. The receptors originated from a woman aged 45-65 years in good health and CMV-seronegative.

V and J are TRBV28 and TRBJ1-5; D unresolved. V was pared by 4 bases and J by 2 bases, with 9 bases between. The CDR3 extends over 14 amino acids. The germline CDR1 and CDR2 sequences are MDHEN and SYDVKM. CDR3 amino acids: CASSSPRGNQPQHF. The CDR3 coding sequence is TGTGCCAGCAGTTCCCCGAGGGGCAATCAGCCCCAGCATTTT.

This clone has more than one count but fewer than ten. The V call is TRBV18, the J call TRBJ1-2; 8 positions match TRBD1. V shed 3 bases, J shed 6 bases, and the junction held 6 bases outside the gene matches. Looked up from germline, CDR1 is KGHSH and CDR2 is LQKENI. The CDR3 is 14 residues long. CDR3 sequence: CASSPLQGEDGYTF. As DNA, the CDR3 is TGTGCCAGCTCACCGCTACAGGGGGAGGATGGCTACACCTTC.

The chain is built from TRBV7-2 and TRBJ1-3; a weak D match, TRBD1 (5 bases). The CDR3 runs to 17 residues. Between the trimmed V and J ends, which lost 0 bases and 0 bases, there was a span of 12 bases. Germline V gene lookup returns CDR1 SGHTA and CDR2 FQGNSA. CDR3 DNA sequence: TGTGCCAGCAGCTTAGCGGGTGGGGGGGGCTCTGGAAACACCATATATTTT. Protein: CASSLAGGGGSGNTIYF.

This clone was seen more than once but under ten times. The chain employs TRBV7-8 and TRBJ2-1, with 12 positions matching TRBD2. V shed 5 bases and J 5 bases; nucleotides not matched to a gene: 10. This CDR3 contains 17 residues. The germline V gene encodes CDR1 SGHVS and CDR2 FQNEAQ. CDR3 sequence (DNA): TGTGCCAGCAGCCGGACTAGCGGGGTGCGGGTAAACAATGAGCAGTTCTTC. Encoded protein: CASSRTSGVRVNNEQFF.

This clone was picked up a small number of times. The chain carries TRBV7-2 and TRBJ2-1, with 9 bases fitting TRBD2. The ends lost 2 bases at V and 15 bases at J; junction bases unmatched: 17. The CDR3 is made up of 16 amino acids. CDR1 SGHTA and CDR2 FQGNSA come from the germline V gene. CDR3: CASSLSREGHVGRRFF. For the CDR3, the DNA is TGTGCCAGCAGCTTATCGCGGGAGGGCCATGTAGGTCGCAGGTTCTTC.

The CDR3 sequence is CASSLVQGPATNEKLFF. The CDR3 nucleotides are TGTGCCAGCAGTTTGGTTCAGGGTCCAGCAACTAATGAAAAACTGTTTTTT. The rearrangement uses TRBV28 and TRBJ1-4; the D gene is possibly TRBD1 (5 bases). There are 17 residues in the CDR3. The V end lost 3 bases, the J end lost 0 bases, and 14 bases lay between the germline ends. CDR1 is MDHEN and CDR2 is SYDVKM in the germline V gene. The full variable domain, its missing parts supplied by reference TRBV28 and TRBJ1-4, is DVKVTQSSRYLVKRTGEKVFLECVQDMDHENMFWYRQDPGLGLRLIYFSYDVKMKEKGDIPEGYSVSREKKERFSLILESASTNQTSMYLCASSLVQGPATNEKLFFGSGTQLSVL.

This clone appeared a single time. The chain employs TRBV5-6 and TRBJ2-3, with 7 bases that match TRBD2. Germline CDR1 is SGHDT and CDR2 is YYEEEE. Losses at the gene ends were 1 base for V and 6 bases for J; bases not matched to a gene: 11. CDR3 length equals 16 residues. CDR3 nucleotide sequence: TGTGCCAGCAGCTTGATCCCAGGGAGGGCGCCGGATACGCAGTATTTT. It codes for CASSLIPGRAPDTQYF.

The V and J genes are TRBV28 and TRBJ1-5; TRBD1 agrees at 8 bases. This CDR3 is built from 15 residues. Germline values: CDR1 MDHEN, CDR2 SYDVKM. V lost 2 bases, J lost 9 bases, and 9 bases stayed unmatched. The CDR3 here is CASSLPTGDSGPQHF. DNA for the CDR3: TGTGCCAGCAGTTTACCGACAGGGGACTCAGGGCCCCAGCATTTT.

The table lists this clone with a count of one. The chain employs TRBV14 and TRBJ1-6, with D hard to call. V was shortened by 4 bases and J by 9 bases, with 10 bases between the two germline ends. Germline lookup yields CDR1 SGHDN and CDR2 FVKESK. The CDR3 has 13 amino acids. The CDR3, as DNA: TGTGCCAGCAGCCTTTCGGCGGGTTCACCCCTCCACTTT. Its translation is CASSLSAGSPLHF.

This sequence joins TRBV28 and TRBJ1-5; 9 nucleotides align to TRBD1. Germline assignment: CDR1 MDHEN and CDR2 SYDVKM. This CDR3 region has 16 residues. J was trimmed by 7 bases and V by 5 bases; bases with no gene match: 12. DNA for the CDR3: TGTGCCAGCAGTCTCCCCCGGGGACAGGGTGAACAGCCCCAGCATTTT. This sequence encodes CASSLPRGQGEQPQHF.

This clone appeared once. The rearrangement uses TRBV27 and TRBJ2-2; weak D call: TRBD1 (6 bases). The CDR3 extends over 14 amino acids. V was shortened by 8 bases and J by 3 bases, with 13 bases between the two germline ends. Germline CDR1 reads MNHEY; CDR2 reads SMNVEV (reference sequence). The CDR3 DNA is TGTGCCAGCCGCCGGGACACAGACACCGGGGAGCTGTTTTTT. Translated, it gives CASRRDTDTGELFF.

The CDR3 sequence is CASSSAMNTGELFF. CDR3 nucleotides: TGTGCCAGCAGTTCCGCGATGAACACCGGGGAGCTGTTTTTT. The rearrangement links TRBV6-5 to TRBJ2-2; no definite D call. The V gene lost 4 bases and the J gene lost 1 base, with 7 bases spanning the gap. The CDR3 is 14 amino acids. Looked up from germline, CDR1 is MNHEY and CDR2 is SVGAGI.

This rearrangement joins TRBV9 to TRBJ1-5; D might be TRBD1 (6 bases). Between the trimmed V and J ends, which lost 3 bases and 4 bases, there was a span of 11 bases. This CDR3 has 14 amino acids. Germline loops: CDR1 SGDLS, CDR2 YYNGEE. The CDR3 DNA follows: TGTGCCAGCAGCGAGAGGGGGGGGAATCAGCCCCAGCATTTT. Amino acid sequence: CASSERGGNQPQHF.

This clone was counted between two and nine times. The rearrangement uses TRBV25-1 and TRBJ1-4; D call uncertain. The CDR3 runs to 15 residues. The germline V gene has CDR1 MGHDK and CDR2 SYGVNS. V was pared by 6 bases and J by 3 bases, with 14 bases between. CDR3 nucleotide sequence: TGTGCCAGCAGGGGTCTCGGAGAGTCTAATGAAAAACTGTTTTTT. It translates to CASRGLGESNEKLFF.

The chain recombines TRBV6-5 with TRBJ2-7; TRBD1 matches 8 bases. Unmatched junction bases numbered 8, after V lost 6 bases and J lost 4 bases. CDR3 length equals 14 residues. The germline V gene has CDR1 MNHEY and CDR2 SVGAGI. The CDR3 DNA reads as TGTGCCAGCAGACAGGGGGGCGGAAGATACGAGCAGTACTTC. It translates to CASRQGGGRYEQYF.

The V and J genes are TRBV5-8 and TRBJ2-3; D is possibly TRBD1 (6 bases). The V end lost 5 bases, the J end lost 2 bases, and 18 bases lay between the germline ends. This CDR3 has 16 amino acids. Germline CDR1 SGHTS, CDR2 YDEGEE. The chain's CDR3 is CASSGDRRGYTDTQYF. The CDR3 DNA sequence: TGTGCCAGCAGTGGCGATCGCAGGGGCTACACAGATACGCAGTATTTT.

The count of this clone is one. J is TRBJ1-6 and V is TRBV14; the D is unclear. The germline gives CDR1 SGHDN, CDR2 FVKESK. This CDR3 spans 14 amino acids. V lost 0 bases, J lost 11 bases, and 11 bases lay in between. In DNA, the CDR3 is TGTGCCAGCAGCCAAGACCTCAACGGGGCACCCCTCCACTTT. This gives the protein CASSQDLNGAPLHF. The whole variable domain, filled in from reference TRBV14 and TRBJ1-6, reads EAGVTQFPSHSVIEKGQTVTLRCDPISGHDNLYWYRRVMGKEIKFLLHFVKESKQDESGMPNNRFLAERTGGTYSTLKVQPAELEDSGVYFCASSQDLNGAPLHFGNGTRLTVT.

This clone came up once. CDR3 residues: CASSSTSWATQYF. In DNA, the CDR3 is TGTGCCAGCAGCTCGACTAGCTGGGCTACGCAGTATTTT. The V and J genes are TRBV11-3 and TRBJ2-3; 7 bases map to TRBD2. Trimming cost V 4 bases and J 8 bases; bases outside gene matches: 6. Germline CDR1 SGHNT, CDR2 YENEEA. The CDR3 spans 13 residues.

The V gene is TRBV29-1, the J gene TRBJ2-7, with a possible D match to TRBD1 (6 bases). V dropped 7 bases and J dropped 4 bases, with 14 bases sitting between them. The CDR3 has 12 residues. Germline assignment: CDR1 SQVTM and CDR2 ANQGSEA. CDR3 DNA sequence: TGCAGCGCCGGGACAACACGATACGAGCAGTACTTC. Amino acids: CSAGTTRYEQYF.

This sequence joins TRBV15 and TRBJ2-7, with D perhaps matching TRBD2 (5 bases). Germline lookup yields CDR1 LNHNV and CDR2 YYDKDF (reference sequence). V was pared by 1 base and J by 1 base, with 11 bases between. The CDR3 loop spans 15 amino acids. The CDR3 DNA is TGTGCCACCAGCAGAGCGACGAGGGATTCCTACGAGCAGTACTTC. This sequence encodes CATSRATRDSYEQYF.

Only a few counts were recorded for this clone. This rearrangement joins TRBV4-3 to TRBJ1-6, with 9 positions matching TRBD1. The ends lost 2 bases at V and 8 bases at J; junction bases unmatched: 7. Germline CDR1 is LGHNA and CDR2 is YSLEER. The CDR3 extends over 16 amino acids. CDR3 nucleotides: TGCGCCAGCAGCCAACTCGGGACAGGGACTTATTCACCCCTCCACTTT. This translates into CASSQLGTGTYSPLHF.

The gene calls are TRBV4-3 and TRBJ2-7, with 8 bases aligning to TRBD1. This CDR3 comprises 16 residues. V was clipped by 0 bases and J by 8 bases; unmatched bases: 12. Germline lookup yields CDR1 LGHNA and CDR2 YSLEER. For the CDR3, the DNA is TGCGCCAGCAGCCAAGACCGCGGGACAGGTTATACGAAGCAGTACTTC. Amino acid sequence: CASSQDRGTGYTKQYF.

The V gene is TRBV5-1, the J gene TRBJ2-7, with TRBD1 matching over 7 bases. Per germline, CDR1 SGHRS and CDR2 YFSETQ. Trimming at V came to 0 bases and at J to 4 bases, leaving 4 bases not matched to a gene. The length of the CDR3 is 14 residues. The CDR3 bases are TGCGCCAGCAGCTTGGTGGACAGGAGTTACGAGCAGTACTTC. Translating it yields CASSLVDRSYEQYF.

The chain uses TRBV7-8 and TRBJ2-7; possibly TRBD2 for D (6 bases). The V and J ends lost 5 bases and 5 bases respectively, with 10 bases between them. The germline CDR1 and CDR2 sequences are SGHVS and FQNEAQ. This CDR3 has 12 residues. The CDR3 protein is CASSRRGDEQYF. As DNA, the CDR3 is TGTGCCAGCAGCAGGCGCGGGGACGAGCAGTACTTC.

The J gene is TRBJ1-4, the V gene TRBV5-8, with D possibly matching TRBD1 (5 bases). The CDR3 is 16 residues long. CDR1 and CDR2 from the germline V gene are SGHTS and YDEGEE. Trimming removed 3 bases from V and 7 bases from J, with 19 bases in between. CDR3 sequence (DNA): TGTGCCAGCAGCTCAATCCGCCGGGGAGGGACTGAAAAACTGTTTTTT. This codes for CASSSIRRGGTEKLFF. Filled out from reference TRBV5-8 and TRBJ1-4, the complete variable domain reads EAGVTQSPTHLIKTRGQQATLRCSPISGHTSVYWYQQALGLGLQFLLWYDEGEERNRGNFPPRFSGRQFPNYSSELNVNALELEDSALYLCASSSIRRGGTEKLFFGSGTQLSVL.

About this clone: Different DNA sequences within this sample yield the same CDR3. V and J are TRBV5-4 and TRBJ2-2, with D perhaps TRBD2 (5 bases). CDR1 and CDR2 (germline): SGHNT, YYREEE (reference sequence). The CDR3 runs 16 residues. V lost 0 bases and J 6 bases, leaving 15 bases between the germline ends. The CDR3, as DNA: TGTGCCAGCAGCTTGGAGGGTGGGAGACGATCCGGGGAGCTGTTTTTT. It is translated as CASSLEGGRRSGELFF.

The chain joins TRBV19 to TRBJ1-5; 8 positions agree with TRBD1. The CDR3 runs to 14 residues. Germline V gene sequence: CDR1 LNHDA, CDR2 SQIVND (reference sequence). V lost 4 bases to trimming and J lost 2 bases; unmatched junction nucleotides: 1. The CDR3 DNA reads as TGTGCCAGTAGTACGACAGGGGGCAATCAGCCCCAGCATTTT. Translated, it gives CASSTTGGNQPQHF.

This sequence joins TRBV21-1 and TRBJ2-7; the table assigns TRBD2, which was not confirmed against the DNA. TRBV21-1 is a listed pseudogene. CDR3 length: 17 residues. The CDR3 nucleotides are TGTGCCAGCAGCAAACCCGTTCGAGGGGGGGTTATCTACGAGCAGTACTTC. Translation gives CASSKPVRGGVIYEQYF.

This chain joins TRBV27 and TRBJ1-6; D unclear. There are 14 residues in the CDR3. The V end lost 8 bases, the J end lost 7 bases, and 15 bases lay between the germline ends. Germline-derived CDR1 and CDR2 are MNHEY and SMNVEV (reference sequence). CDR3 protein: CASGFVAENSPLHF. The CDR3 DNA follows: TGTGCCAGCGGGTTCGTGGCGGAGAATTCACCCCTCCACTTT.

The rearrangement uses TRBV28 and TRBJ2-5, with D possibly TRBD1 on 5 matching bases. The CDR3 contains 12 residues. V was trimmed by 5 bases and J by 5 bases, leaving 9 bases between them. From germline, CDR1 is MDHEN and CDR2 SYDVKM. The CDR3 DNA sequence: TGTGCCAGCAGTCAACAGGAGGAGACCCAGTACTTC. This sequence encodes CASSQQEETQYF.